The 16 T cell receptor beta chains reported below all come from one sample, sequenced in a study of T-cell memory formation after mild COVID-19. TCRdb passed the 5' RACE reads through MiXCR, listing each CDR3 protein once. This table holds roughly 200,000 distinct CDR3 sequences, approximately 16% found once. Sequenced: PBMCs or a T cell subset sorted from them (not recorded which). The receptors come from an adult woman who had mild COVID-19 (a few samples of this study predate the infection). Cell type and time point are not known.

This clonotype has only a few counts. This chain uses TRBV5-1 with TRBJ2-7; TRBD2 matches 7 bases. The length of the CDR3 is 16 residues. CDR1 and CDR2 (germline): SGHRS, YFSETQ. With 4 bases clipped from V and 1 base from J, the junction kept 11 bases outside the gene matches. CDR3 nucleotides: TGCGCCAGCAGCCTCCTCCCTAGCGGCCTGTCCTACGAGCAGTACTTC. It codes for CASSLLPSGLSYEQYF.

This CDR3 reads CASSWGNRLNEKLFF. The CDR3 nucleotides read TGTGCCAGCAGCTGGGGGAACAGGCTGAATGAAAAACTGTTTTTT. The chain combines TRBV5-5 with TRBJ1-4, with a weak D call TRBD1 (5 bases). The CDR3 has 15 residues. The ends were cut back, 3 bases at V and 5 bases at J, with 14 bases in the middle. From germline, CDR1 is SGHKS and CDR2 YYEKEE (reference sequence).

This clonotype was seen only a few times. The chain combines TRBV29-1 with TRBJ2-1, with 9 bases lining up with TRBD2. Germline V lookup: CDR1 SQVTM, CDR2 ANQGSEA. The trim removed 3 bases at V and 4 bases at J, leaving 7 bases unmatched. This CDR3 is 15 amino acids long. The CDR3 coding sequence is TGCAGCGTTGAGCTTCGGACTAGCGAATACAATGAGCAGTTCTTC. Protein product: CSVELRTSEYNEQFF.

In DNA form, the CDR3 reads TGTGCCAGCAGCTTAAGGGGCGGCGGGGTAGCCAAAAACATTCAGTACTTC. Encoded protein: CASSLRGGGVAKNIQYF. The chain uses TRBV7-9 and TRBJ2-4; perhaps TRBD2 as D (6 bases). Germline lookup yields CDR1 SEHNR and CDR2 FQNEAQ (reference sequence). This CDR3 is 17 amino acids long. V gave up 2 bases and J gave up 0 bases, with 14 bases separating them.

This clonotype was seen more than once but under ten times. This chain links TRBV24-1 with TRBJ1-5; possible D gene TRBD1, 5 bases. CDR3 length: 15 residues. The V and J ends lost 3 bases and 2 bases respectively, with 10 bases between them. Germline-derived CDR1 and CDR2 are KGHDR and SFDVKD. The CDR3 region is CATSDTGKGNQPQHF. DNA for the CDR3: TGTGCCACCAGTGATACAGGCAAGGGCAATCAGCCCCAGCATTTT.

In its sample, this clonotype was seen a few times. The chain uses TRBV6-5 and TRBJ2-1, with D unresolved. The length of the CDR3 is 13 residues. Germline V CDR1 and CDR2: MNHEY, SVGAGI. Trimming removed 8 bases from V and 0 bases from J, with 8 bases in between. The CDR3 region has the DNA TGTGCCAGCTTCTCGATCTCCTACAATGAGCAGTTCTTC. Its protein is CASFSISYNEQFF.

The J gene is TRBJ2-7, the V gene TRBV2, with D hard to call. Germline V gives CDR1 SNHLY, CDR2 FYNNEI. Trimming pared 7 bases from V and 2 bases from J, leaving 9 bases between. CDR3 length: 12 residues. DNA of the CDR3: TGTGCCAGCAAAGACGGCACCTACGAGCAGTACTTC. Protein product: CASKDGTYEQYF. Drawing the rest from reference TRBV2 and TRBJ2-7, the complete variable domain is EPEVTQTPSHQVTQMGQEVILRCVPISNHLYFYWYRQILGQKVEFLVSFYNNEISEKSEIFDDQFSVERPDGSNFTLKIRSTKLEDSAMYFCASKDGTYEQYFGPGTRLTVT.

The V gene is TRBV24-1, the J gene TRBJ2-4; D is uncertain. Looked up from germline, CDR1 is KGHDR and CDR2 is SFDVKD. V was cut by 8 bases and J by 0 bases, with 10 bases left in between. This CDR3 has 14 amino acids. In DNA, the CDR3 is TGTGCCACCAAGGCTCGGCTAGCCAAAAACATTCAGTACTTC. Its translation: CATKARLAKNIQYF.

The gene calls are TRBV24-1 and TRBJ2-3, with 9 bases that match TRBD2. The CDR3 runs 14 residues. J gave up 10 bases and V 4 bases, and 8 bases lay outside the gene matches. CDR1 and CDR2 from the germline V gene are KGHDR and SFDVKD. The CDR3 reads CATSDETGTSPQYF. The CDR3 coding sequence is TGTGCCACCAGTGACGAGACAGGGACTAGCCCGCAGTATTTT.

This clonotype was seen a handful of times. The chain combines TRBV7-3 with TRBJ1-4; no clear D gene. Trimming removed 0 bases at V and 3 bases at J, with 8 bases between. The germline gives CDR1 SGHTA, CDR2 FQGTGA. The CDR3 consists of 15 residues. The CDR3, as DNA: TGTGCCAGCAGCTTAACAGGGAGGGCTAATGAAAAACTGTTTTTT. This gives the protein CASSLTGRANEKLFF. Looking up the rest from reference TRBV7-3 and TRBJ1-4 gives the full variable domain: GAGVSQTPSNKVTEKGKYVELRCDPISGHTALYWYRQSLGQGPEFLIYFQGTGAADDSGLPNDRFFAVRPEGSVSTLKIQRTERGDSAVYLCASSLTGRANEKLFFGSGTQLSVL.

This clonotype was found a few times. The chain links TRBV9 to TRBJ2-3, with D possibly matching TRBD1 (7 bases). The CDR3 sequence is 18 residues long. Germline assignment: CDR1 SGDLS and CDR2 YYNGEE. Trimming pared 0 bases from V and 2 bases from J, leaving 19 bases between. CDR3 DNA sequence: TGTGCCAGCAGCGTAGAAGGGCAGGGGGGACCGGCCACAGATACGCAGTATTTT. It is translated as CASSVEGQGGPATDTQYF.

This clonotype was seen a few times. The chain uses TRBV12-3 or TRBV12-4 and TRBJ1-1; TRBD1 is a possible D gene (5 bases). The CDR3 totals 14 residues. V dropped 3 bases and J dropped 1 base, with 9 bases sitting between them. The CDR3 here is CASSLTGTNTEAFF. CDR3 bases: TGTGCCAGCAGTTTGACCGGGACGAACACTGAAGCTTTCTTT.

This rearrangement joins TRBV7-6 to TRBJ2-5, with D perhaps being TRBD1 or TRBD2 (5 bases each). The V end lost 2 bases, the J end lost 6 bases, and 16 bases lay between the germline ends. CDR1 is SGHVS and CDR2 is FNYEAQ in the germline V gene. This CDR3 comprises 15 residues. CDR3 sequence: CASSLPTVRGKTQYF. CDR3 nucleotides: TGTGCCAGCAGCTTACCGACAGTGAGGGGCAAGACCCAGTACTTC.

The chain carries TRBV4-2 and TRBJ2-6, with 7 bases identical to TRBD1. CDR3 length equals 18 residues. From germline, CDR1 is LGHNA and CDR2 YNFKEQ. V dropped 0 bases and J dropped 0; count of bases not matched to a gene: 5. CDR3 loop: CASSQDRQGFSGANVLTF. DNA for the CDR3: TGTGCCAGCAGCCAAGATAGACAGGGTTTCTCTGGGGCCAACGTCCTGACTTTC.

The V call is TRBV5-1, the J call TRBJ2-7; tentative D call: TRBD1 (5 bases). Trimming cost V 0 bases and J 6 bases, with 7 bases left between them. The CDR3 contains 12 residues. The germline CDR1 and CDR2 sequences are SGHRS and YFSETQ. The CDR3 loop reads CASSLDQGEQYF. CDR3 DNA: TGCGCCAGCAGCTTGGACCAGGGCGAGCAGTACTTC.

There are many counts of this clonotype. V is TRBV9 and J is TRBJ2-1; the D gene is possibly TRBD2 (6 bases). CDR1 and CDR2 from the germline V gene are SGDLS and YYNGEE. The CDR3 loop spans 15 amino acids. V was cut by 4 bases and J by 1 base, with 12 bases left in between. The CDR3 DNA follows: TGTGCCAGCAGCCCAGCGGGTCCGTCCTACAATGAGCAGTTCTTC. Protein sequence: CASSPAGPSYNEQFF.